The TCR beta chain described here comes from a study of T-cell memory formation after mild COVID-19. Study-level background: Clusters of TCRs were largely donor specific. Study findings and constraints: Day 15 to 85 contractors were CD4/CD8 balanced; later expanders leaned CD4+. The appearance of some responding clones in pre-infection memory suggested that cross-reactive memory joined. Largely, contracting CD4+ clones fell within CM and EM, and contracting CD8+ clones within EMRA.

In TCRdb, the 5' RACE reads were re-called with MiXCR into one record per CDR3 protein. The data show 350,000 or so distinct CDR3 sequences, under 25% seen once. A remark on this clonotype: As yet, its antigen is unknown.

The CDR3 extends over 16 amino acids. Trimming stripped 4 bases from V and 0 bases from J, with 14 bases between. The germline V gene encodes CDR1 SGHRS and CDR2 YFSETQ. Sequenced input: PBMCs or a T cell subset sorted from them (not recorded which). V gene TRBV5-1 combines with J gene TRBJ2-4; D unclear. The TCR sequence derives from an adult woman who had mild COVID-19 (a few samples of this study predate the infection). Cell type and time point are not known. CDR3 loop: CASSRLGELAKNIQYF. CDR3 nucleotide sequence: TGCGCCAGCAGCCGCTTAGGTGAACTAGCCAAAAACATTCAGTACTTC. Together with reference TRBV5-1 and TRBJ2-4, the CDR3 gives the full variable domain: KAGVTQTPRYLIKTRGQQVTLSCSPISGHRSVSWYQQTPGQGLQFLFEYFSETQRNKGNFPGRFSGRQFSNSRSEMNVSTLELGDSALYLCASSRLGELAKNIQYFGAGTRLSVL.